The present T cell receptor beta chain was sequenced within a study of T cell responses to AZD1222 COVID-19 vaccine. Study-wide points: Unmutated regions of variants are reportedly targeted by nearly half of spike-specific TCRs. Repertoire samples came only from after the peak T cell response.

On this clone: Its antigen is still unknown.

The table came from immunoSEQ multiplex PCR; TCRdb's copy has only in-frame clones and leaves some out. The table has fewer than 85,000 clones, 80% to 90% seen once; the top ten hold roughly 29%. The material sequenced was peripheral blood, taken on day 0 of AZD1222 vaccination. The sequence was obtained from an adult in good health.

The CDR3 DNA is TGTGCCATCAATAAAGGACAGGGGCAATATGGCTACACCTTC. This translates into CAINKGQGQYGYTF. The chain combines TRBV10-3 with TRBJ1-2, with 9 bases aligning to TRBD1. Germline V CDR1 and CDR2: ENHRY, SYGVKD. This CDR3 contains 14 residues. Germline trimming cut 7 bases from V and 5 bases from J; bases unmatched to any gene: 8.